Each of the 29 T cell receptor beta chains below was sequenced from the same sample in a study of T cells after yellow fever vaccination. TCRdb used MiXCR to reprocess the 5' RACE reads, holding one entry per CDR3 protein. The table includes about 160,000 distinct CDR3 sequences, approximately 6.8% detected once. This specimen consisted of CD4+ T cells sorted from PBMCs, obtained 5 days after the first yellow fever vaccination. The receptors originated from a man between 18 and 29 years old who received the YFV17D yellow fever vaccine.

This clonotype has a count of ten or more. V is TRBV11-2 and J is TRBJ2-7; the D gene could be TRBD1 or TRBD2 (5 bases each). CDR3 length: 15 residues. Trimming removed 3 bases from V and 3 bases from J, with 15 bases in between. Germline V gene sequence: CDR1 SGHAT, CDR2 FQNNGV. The CDR3 DNA reads TGTGCCAGCAGCTTCGGGGAAGGGACCCACTACGAGCAGTACTTC. Protein sequence: CASSFGEGTHYEQYF.

V gene TRBV3-1 combines with J gene TRBJ2-3; the match to TRBD2 covers 14 bases. Losses at the gene ends were 4 bases for V and 2 bases for J; bases not matched to a gene: 2. This CDR3 region has 16 residues. The germline V gene has CDR1 LGHDT and CDR2 YNNKEL (reference sequence). CDR3 amino acids: CASSPGLAGVTDTQYF. As DNA, the CDR3 is TGTGCCAGCAGCCCGGGACTAGCGGGGGTCACAGATACGCAGTATTTT.

About this clonotype: A much larger clone sits a single nucleotide away, making a read error possible. The chain employs TRBV28 and TRBJ2-5, with 8 bases lining up with TRBD2. J was trimmed by 7 bases and V by 1 base; bases with no gene match: 8. CDR3 length equals 15 residues. Germline CDR1 MDHEN, CDR2 SYDVKM. CDR3 sequence reads: CASSLLASGCVTQYF. Written as DNA, the CDR3 is TGTGCCAGCAGTTTATTGGCTAGCGGGTGCGTGACCCAGTACTTC.

This clonotype was seen ten or more times. The chain joins TRBV9 to TRBJ2-7, with 8 bases fitting TRBD1. Germline V lookup: CDR1 SGDLS, CDR2 YYNGEE. V trimming: 4 bases; J trimming: 1 base; junction bases outside the gene matches: 4. The CDR3 extends over 14 amino acids. CDR3 region: CASSRGTGSYEQYF. The CDR3 DNA reads as TGTGCCAGCAGCAGAGGGACAGGTTCCTACGAGCAGTACTTC.

In this sample, this clonotype turned up many times. The chain links TRBV29-1 to TRBJ2-6; 7 bases are a match to TRBD1. The V gene's germline CDR1 is SQVTM and CDR2 ANQGSEA. V was clipped by 6 bases and J by 4 bases; unmatched bases: 12. The CDR3 covers 16 residues. The CDR3 sequence: CSVDRQGSGGANVLTF. CDR3 in DNA: TGCAGCGTCGACCGACAGGGTTCTGGCGGGGCCAACGTCCTGACTTTC.

Ten or more counts support this clonotype. V and J are TRBV20-1 and TRBJ1-1, with 8 nucleotides matching TRBD1. This CDR3 is built from 15 residues. Trimming cost V 6 bases and J 4 bases; bases outside gene matches: 13. CDR1 and CDR2 from the germline V gene are DFQATT and SNEGSKA (reference sequence). The chain's CDR3 is CSAPPGGQVGTEAFF. The CDR3 nucleotides are TGCAGTGCCCCCCCCGGGGGACAGGTCGGCACTGAAGCTTTCTTT.

This clonotype was recorded many times. This sequence joins TRBV20-1 and TRBJ1-6, with TRBD1 matching 7 bases. CDR1 is DFQATT, CDR2 SNEGSKA, per germline (reference sequence). CDR3 size: 16 residues. The J segment lost 9 bases and the V segment lost 0 bases, leaving 11 bases of the junction unmatched. The CDR3 reads CSARDNTGTVFSPLHF. The CDR3 nucleotides read TGCAGTGCTAGAGACAATACCGGGACAGTTTTTTCACCCCTCCACTTT.

V gene TRBV28 combines with J gene TRBJ1-5; perhaps TRBD1 as D (5 bases). V lost 5 bases and J lost 4, with 15 bases in between. The germline V gene has CDR1 MDHEN and CDR2 SYDVKM. The CDR3 has 15 residues. CDR3 sequence: CASSPSSGGNQPQHF. The CDR3 DNA follows: TGTGCCAGCAGTCCCTCCTCGGGGGGGAATCAGCCCCAGCATTTT.

This clonotype was seen many times. The chain recombines TRBV9 with TRBJ1-2, with D uncertain. Germline V gene sequence: CDR1 SGDLS, CDR2 YYNGEE. This CDR3 comprises 15 residues. The V gene lost 2 bases and the J gene lost 2 bases, with 13 bases spanning the gap. In nucleotides, the CDR3 is TGTGCCAGCAGCGTGAGAGGGAGTCTGAACTATGGCTACACCTTC. Translation: CASSVRGSLNYGYTF.

In its sample, this clonotype was seen many times. V usage is TRBV5-4 and J usage is TRBJ1-2; D call uncertain. Germline V lookup: CDR1 SGHNT, CDR2 YYREEE (reference sequence). Trimming left V 0 bases short and J 1 base short, with 1 base between. This CDR3 comprises 12 residues. CDR3 loop: CASSLDNYGYTF. The CDR3 DNA reads as TGTGCCAGCAGCTTGGATAACTATGGCTACACCTTC.

On this clonotype itself: At one end the junction does not follow the germline gene, possibly because of a read error. The rearrangement links TRBV5-1 to TRBJ2-1; D is perhaps TRBD1 (6 bases). The CDR3 loop spans 15 amino acids. The germline CDR1 and CDR2 sequences are SGHRS and YFSETQ. In DNA, the CDR3 is TGCACCAGCAGCCCTGTTGGGGGCGGATACAATGAGCAGTTCTTC. This codes for CTSSPVGGGYNEQFF.

This clonotype was seen more than once but under ten times. V and J are TRBV6-6 and TRBJ1-5; D ambiguous. Germline V gene sequence: CDR1 MNHNY, CDR2 SVGAGI (reference sequence). The CDR3 runs 13 residues. V lost 2 bases, J lost 0 bases, and 2 bases lay in between. The CDR3 reads CASSYVSNQPQHF. The CDR3 coding sequence is TGTGCCAGCAGTTACGTTAGCAATCAGCCCCAGCATTTT.

CDR3 region: CASSRSVGGAEDTQYF. In DNA form, the CDR3 reads TGTGCCAGCAGCCGCTCGGTCGGGGGGGCCGAAGATACGCAGTATTTT. The V and J genes are TRBV5-4 and TRBJ2-3, with 8 bases matching TRBD2. The CDR3 covers 16 residues. Germline values: CDR1 SGHNT, CDR2 YYREEE (reference sequence). V gave up 4 bases and J gave up 5 bases; unmatched junction bases: 12.

This clonotype occurred many times. The chain is built from TRBV7-7 and TRBJ2-2; unclear D gene. The CDR3 spans 15 residues. Germline values: CDR1 SSHAT, CDR2 FNYEAQ (reference sequence). The germline V and J ends were trimmed by 4 bases and 5 bases, with 14 bases remaining between them. The CDR3: CASSSSRSNTGELFF. CDR3 DNA: TGTGCCAGCAGCTCCTCTCGGAGCAATACCGGGGAGCTGTTTTTT.

This clonotype was recorded many times. The chain employs TRBV6-5 and TRBJ2-4, with 11 bases that match TRBD1. CDR3 size: 18 residues. Germline V gene data show CDR1 as MNHEY and CDR2 as SVGAGI. With V trimmed by 3 bases and J by 2 bases, 9 bases remained unmatched. CDR3 sequence (DNA): TGTGCCAGCAGTTATCGGGACAGGGGGTCCGGGACCAAAAACATTCAGTACTTC. This sequence encodes CASSYRDRGSGTKNIQYF.

This clonotype was seen a few times. V is TRBV7-2 and J is TRBJ2-4; no firm D call. V was cut by 5 bases and J by 1 base, with 6 bases left in between. The CDR3 has 13 amino acids. The germline V gene has CDR1 SGHTA and CDR2 FQGNSA. CDR3 loop: CASSPTAKNIQYF. DNA of the CDR3: TGTGCCAGCAGCCCCACGGCCAAAAACATTCAGTACTTC.

This clonotype was recorded many times. The chain joins TRBV10-3 to TRBJ2-7; perhaps TRBD2 as D (6 bases). CDR3 length: 14 amino acids. Germline CDR1 reads ENHRY; CDR2 reads SYGVKD. The germline V and J ends were trimmed by 0 bases and 1 base, with 7 bases remaining between them. CDR3 sequence (DNA): TGTGCCATCAGTGAGTCTAGCGGATCCTACGAGCAGTACTTC. This encodes CAISESSGSYEQYF.

This clonotype was recorded at least ten times. Relative to the germline gene, one junction end is altered; a read error may explain this. The chain recombines TRBV11-2 with TRBJ2-2; D might be TRBD1 (6 bases). The CDR3 length is 15 residues. Germline V gene sequence: CDR1 SGHAT, CDR2 FQNNGV. The CDR3 protein is CASSLDRPPLGELFF. CDR3 nucleotides: TGTGCCAGCAGCCTAGACAGGCCACCGTTAGGGGAGCTGTTTTTT.

This clonotype appeared many times. The V and J genes are TRBV24-1 and TRBJ2-3; D uncertain. CDR1 and CDR2 from the germline V gene are KGHDR and SFDVKD. This CDR3 contains 16 residues. V lost 1 base, J lost 2 bases, and 12 bases lay in between. CDR3 DNA: TGTGCCACCAGTGATTTTGGCCTGGGATTCACAGATACGCAGTATTTT. Amino acids: CATSDFGLGFTDTQYF.

This clonotype was found a few times. This chain links TRBV6-2 or TRBV6-3 with TRBJ1-1, with D possibly TRBD1 on 6 matching bases. The CDR3 consists of 14 residues. Trimming cost V 5 bases and J 0 bases, with 10 bases left between them. Germline-derived CDR1 and CDR2 are MNHEY and SVGEGT. CDR3 sequence (DNA): TGTGCCAGCAGTGGACAGCTGATGAACACTGAAGCTTTCTTT. Its translation: CASSGQLMNTEAFF.

This rearrangement joins TRBV2 to TRBJ2-7; 10 bases agree with TRBD1. The CDR3 is 14 residues long. V lost 6 bases, J lost 2 bases, and 4 bases stayed unmatched. In germline, CDR1 is SNHLY, CDR2 FYNNEI. The CDR3 DNA is TGTGCCAGCAGCCGACAGGGGGCTGCCTACGAGCAGTACGTC. It specifies CASSRQGAAYEQYV.

This clonotype was seen many times. The CDR3 reads CASSLVTDRDEQYF. CDR3 in DNA: TGCGCCAGCAGCTTGGTTACAGATAGGGACGAGCAGTACTTC. The chain carries TRBV5-1 and TRBJ2-7; no reliable D call. The CDR3 extends over 14 amino acids. V lost 0 bases and J lost 5, with 12 bases in between. Germline CDR1 and CDR2: SGHRS and YFSETQ.

The rearrangement joins TRBV5-1 to TRBJ2-1, with 9 positions matching TRBD2. The CDR3 runs to 16 residues. CDR1 and CDR2 (germline): SGHRS, YFSETQ. The trim removed 1 base at V and 6 bases at J, leaving 8 bases unmatched. As DNA, the CDR3 is TGCGCCAGCAGCTTGTTTCGGCGGGGGGGGGGCAATGAGCAGTTCTTC. It translates to CASSLFRRGGGNEQFF.

This clonotype appeared many times. V gene TRBV12-3 or TRBV12-4 combines with J gene TRBJ2-3; D ambiguous. The germline V and J ends were trimmed by 4 bases and 4 bases, with 12 bases remaining between them. The CDR3 sequence is 14 residues long. The CDR3 spells CASSYGSQADTQYF. The CDR3 nucleotides are TGTGCCAGCAGTTATGGCAGTCAGGCAGATACGCAGTATTTT.

The V and J genes are TRBV7-7 and TRBJ2-1, with TRBD2 identical over 8 bases. The trim removed 5 bases at V and 4 bases at J, leaving 4 bases unmatched. The V gene's germline CDR1 is SSHAT and CDR2 FNYEAQ (reference sequence). CDR3 size: 14 residues. The CDR3, as DNA: TGTGCCAGCAGCCTCGGCGGGGGGTACAATGAGCAGTTCTTC. It is translated as CASSLGGGYNEQFF.

Ten or more counts support this clonotype. This chain joins TRBV5-1 and TRBJ1-2, with no clear D. Trimming removed 3 bases at V and 0 bases at J, with 12 bases between. Germline assignment: CDR1 SGHRS and CDR2 YFSETQ. The CDR3 consists of 15 residues. CDR3 residues: CASSYIYPANYGYTF. The CDR3, as DNA: TGCGCCAGCAGCTACATTTACCCAGCTAACTATGGCTACACCTTC.

This clonotype has at least ten counts. The V and J genes are TRBV12-3 or TRBV12-4 and TRBJ2-1, with 7 nucleotides matching TRBD2. V gave up 5 bases and J gave up 1 base; unmatched junction bases: 5. The CDR3 has 15 amino acids. CDR3 bases: TGTGCCAGCAGTCCCCAACTAGCGTCCTACAATGAGCAGTTCTTC. Its translation: CASSPQLASYNEQFF.

This clonotype was recorded many times. The chain combines TRBV5-1 with TRBJ2-3; 12 bases agree with TRBD2. The germline V gene encodes CDR1 SGHRS and CDR2 YFSETQ. The CDR3 has 16 residues. V shed 4 bases and J 2 bases; nucleotides not matched to a gene: 5. The CDR3 DNA reads TGCGCCAGCAGCCAACTAGCGGGGGGCATCACAGATACGCAGTATTTT. Protein sequence: CASSQLAGGITDTQYF.

This clonotype was seen repeatedly, ten times or more. J is TRBJ2-1 and V is TRBV2; possibly TRBD1 for D (6 bases). The V gene's germline CDR1 is SNHLY and CDR2 FYNNEI. V lost 8 bases, J lost 14 bases, and 16 bases lay in between. The CDR3 covers 11 residues. The CDR3 loop is CASLGRGGEFF. CDR3 DNA: TGTGCCAGCCTCGGGCGAGGGGGAGAGTTCTTC. Complete variable domain (other parts from reference TRBV2 and TRBJ2-1): EPEVTQTPSHQVTQMGQEVILRCVPISNHLYFYWYRQILGQKVEFLVSFYNNEISEKSEIFDDQFSVERPDGSNFTLKIRSTKLEDSAMYFCASLGRGGEFFGPGTRLTVL.